A single T cell receptor (beta chain) is shown here with its context. Its antigen remains unidentified. Extracted RNA was reverse transcribed, and the resulting cDNA served as sequencing template. Produced via immunoSEQ multiplex PCR; TCRdb's table is partial and in-frame only. The data show about 210,000 clones, 40% to 45% seen once. Germline CDR1 is SGHTA and CDR2 is FQGNSA. CDR3 size: 15 residues. V lost 3 bases to trimming and J lost 4 bases; unmatched junction nucleotides: 5. The treatment: oral pan-JAK inhibitor, 5-10 mg twice daily. This sample was taken from a study of CD8+ T cells in alopecia areata. Study overall: For treated patients, severity scores reflected the percentage of scalp area affected. Study-wide results and caveats: Tofacitinib significantly reduced both scalp clonality and expanded CD8+ clones among the top 100. Sharing of TCRs across patients appeared less clear than in mice, possibly for HLA-related reasons.

V is TRBV7-2 and J is TRBJ1-5; 8 bases match TRBD1. Sequencing was performed on CD4+ T cells sorted from blood, taken between weeks 36 and 40, from a patient treated with tofacitinib. The sequence derives from a human donor with alopecia areata. In DNA, the CDR3 is TGTGCCAGCAGCTTTATTTGGACAGGGAATCAGCCCCAGCATTTT. It translates to CASSFIWTGNQPQHF.